The clone carrying this T cell receptor (beta chain) was observed a few times. Its antigen remains unknown. The sample comes from a study of T-cell reconstitution after alpha-beta-depleted transplantation in children. Study-wide results and caveats: It was newly produced T cells that mostly accounted for T-cell counts and diversity one year after transplant. Certain patients had high TCRbeta diversity at day 60, and it came from recipient T cells and thymic progenitors that survived.

Germline V gives CDR1 LGHNA, CDR2 YSLEER. The CDR3 spans 15 residues. The V and J ends lost 0 bases and 3 bases, in that order; junction bases with no gene match: 3. Unique molecular identifiers were incorporated when the TCRbeta library was constructed. Via MiXCR, TCRdb re-called the PCR reads, giving one row per CDR3 protein. The table lists 580,000 or so distinct CDR3 sequences, more than 20% of them singletons. The sequencing used PBMCs, mostly from graft donor cells, collected 360 days after TCRalphabeta/CD19-depleted stem cell transplant. The chain carries TRBV4-3 and TRBJ2-3, with 7 bases identical to TRBD2. This receptor was identified in a boy in the first two years of life who had a stem cell transplant for acute myeloid leukemia, so the T cells may come from the graft donor. CDR3 in amino acids: CASSQDGGGTDTQYF. The CDR3 nucleotides read TGCGCCAGCAGCCAAGATGGGGGAGGGACAGATACGCAGTATTTT.